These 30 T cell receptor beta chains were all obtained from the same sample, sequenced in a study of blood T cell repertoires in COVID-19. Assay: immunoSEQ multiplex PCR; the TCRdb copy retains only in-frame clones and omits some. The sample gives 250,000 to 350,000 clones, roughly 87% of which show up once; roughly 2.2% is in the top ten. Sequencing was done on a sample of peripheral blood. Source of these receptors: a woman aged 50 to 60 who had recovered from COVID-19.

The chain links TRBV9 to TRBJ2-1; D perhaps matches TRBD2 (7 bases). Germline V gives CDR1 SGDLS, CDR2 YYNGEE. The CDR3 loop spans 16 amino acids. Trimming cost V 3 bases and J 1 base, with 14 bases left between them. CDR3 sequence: CASSAGGLGSYNEQFF. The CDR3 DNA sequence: TGTGCCAGCAGCGCCGGGGGGCTAGGGTCCTACAATGAGCAGTTCTTC.

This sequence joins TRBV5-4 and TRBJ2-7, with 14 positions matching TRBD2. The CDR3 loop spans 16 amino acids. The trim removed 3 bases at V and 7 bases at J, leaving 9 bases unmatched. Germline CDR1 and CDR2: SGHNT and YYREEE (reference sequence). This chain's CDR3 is CASSSNPGLAGVEQYF. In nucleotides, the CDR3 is TGTGCCAGCAGCTCCAACCCGGGACTAGCGGGAGTTGAGCAGTACTTC. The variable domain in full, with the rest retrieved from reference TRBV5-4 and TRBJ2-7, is ETGVTQSPTHLIKTRGQQVTLRCSSQSGHNTVSWYQQALGQGPQFIFQYYREEENGRGNFPPRFSGLQFPNYSSELNVNALELDDSALYLCASSSNPGLAGVEQYFGPGTRLTVT.

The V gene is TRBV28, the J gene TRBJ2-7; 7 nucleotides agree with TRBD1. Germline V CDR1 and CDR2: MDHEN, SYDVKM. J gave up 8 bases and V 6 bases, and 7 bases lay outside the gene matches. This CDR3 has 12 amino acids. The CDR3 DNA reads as TGTGCCAGCAGCCTTGGACAGGCCAAGCAGTACTTC. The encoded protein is CASSLGQAKQYF. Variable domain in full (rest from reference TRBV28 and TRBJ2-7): DVKVTQSSRYLVKRTGEKVFLECVQDMDHENMFWYRQDPGLGLRLIYFSYDVKMKEKGDIPEGYSVSREKKERFSLILESASTNQTSMYLCASSLGQAKQYFGPGTRLTVT.

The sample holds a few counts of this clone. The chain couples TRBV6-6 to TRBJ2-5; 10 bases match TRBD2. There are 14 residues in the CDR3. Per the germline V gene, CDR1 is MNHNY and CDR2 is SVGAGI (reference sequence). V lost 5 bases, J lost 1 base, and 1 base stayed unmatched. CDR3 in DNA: TGTGCCAGCAGTAGCGGGGGGGTCCAAGAGACCCAGTACTTC. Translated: CASSSGGVQETQYF.

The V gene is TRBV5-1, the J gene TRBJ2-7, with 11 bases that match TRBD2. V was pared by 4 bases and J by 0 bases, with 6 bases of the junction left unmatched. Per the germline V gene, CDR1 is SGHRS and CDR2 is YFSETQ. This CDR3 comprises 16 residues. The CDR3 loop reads CASSPLAGGSSYEQYF. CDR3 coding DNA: TGCGCCAGCAGCCCCCTAGCGGGGGGCAGCTCCTACGAGCAGTACTTC.

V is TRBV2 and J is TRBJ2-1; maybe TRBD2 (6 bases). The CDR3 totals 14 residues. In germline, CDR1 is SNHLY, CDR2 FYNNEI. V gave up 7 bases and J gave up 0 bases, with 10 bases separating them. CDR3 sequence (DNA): TGTGCCAGCAAGAAGGACTACTCCTACAATGAGCAGTTCTTC. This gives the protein CASKKDYSYNEQFF.

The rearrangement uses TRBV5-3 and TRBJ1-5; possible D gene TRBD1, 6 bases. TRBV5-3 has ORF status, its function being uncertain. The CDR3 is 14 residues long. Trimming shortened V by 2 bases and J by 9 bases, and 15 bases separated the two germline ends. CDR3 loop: CARSLQGPRRPQHF. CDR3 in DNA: TGTGCCAGAAGCTTACAGGGCCCGAGGAGGCCCCAGCATTTT.

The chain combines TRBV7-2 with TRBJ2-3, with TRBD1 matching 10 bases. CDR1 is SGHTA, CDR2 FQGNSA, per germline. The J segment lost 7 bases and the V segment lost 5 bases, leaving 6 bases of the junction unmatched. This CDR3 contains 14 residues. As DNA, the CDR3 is TGTGCCAGCAGCCCTGACAGGGGGCTGAATACGCAGTATTTT. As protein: CASSPDRGLNTQYF.

CDR3 DNA: TGTGCCTGGAGTCCCAAGACTGAGAGTCAGCCCCAGCATTTT. Encoded protein: CAWSPKTESQPQHF. The chain uses TRBV30 and TRBJ1-5; D unclear. The CDR3 length is 14 residues. Between the trimmed V and J ends, which lost 2 bases and 6 bases, there was a span of 14 bases. Germline CDR1 reads GTSNPN; CDR2 reads SVGIG (reference sequence).

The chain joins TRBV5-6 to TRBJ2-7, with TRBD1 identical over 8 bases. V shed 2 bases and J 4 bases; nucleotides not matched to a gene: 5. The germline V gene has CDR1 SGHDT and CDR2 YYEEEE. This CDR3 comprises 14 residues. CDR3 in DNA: TGTGCCAGCAGCTTTCCGGGACAGGAGTACGAGCAGTACTTC. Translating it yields CASSFPGQEYEQYF.

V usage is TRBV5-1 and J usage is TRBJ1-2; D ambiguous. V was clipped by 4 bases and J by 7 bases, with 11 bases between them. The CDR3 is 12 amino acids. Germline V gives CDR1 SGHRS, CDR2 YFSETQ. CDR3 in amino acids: CASSMDLSGYTF. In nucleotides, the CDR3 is TGCGCCAGCAGCATGGATCTAAGTGGCTACACCTTC.

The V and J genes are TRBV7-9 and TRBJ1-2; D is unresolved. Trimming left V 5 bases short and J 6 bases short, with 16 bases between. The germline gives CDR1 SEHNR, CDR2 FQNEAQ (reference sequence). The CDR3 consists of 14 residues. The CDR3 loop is CASSPAPGGDGYTF. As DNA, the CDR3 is TGTGCCAGCAGCCCAGCGCCCGGAGGAGATGGCTACACCTTC.

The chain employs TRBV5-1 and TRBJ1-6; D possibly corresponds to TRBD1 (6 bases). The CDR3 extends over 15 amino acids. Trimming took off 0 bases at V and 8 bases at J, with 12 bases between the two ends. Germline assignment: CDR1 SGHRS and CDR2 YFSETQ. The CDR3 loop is CASSLGREGDSPLHF. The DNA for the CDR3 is TGCGCCAGCAGCTTGGGACGGGAGGGGGATTCACCCCTCCACTTT.

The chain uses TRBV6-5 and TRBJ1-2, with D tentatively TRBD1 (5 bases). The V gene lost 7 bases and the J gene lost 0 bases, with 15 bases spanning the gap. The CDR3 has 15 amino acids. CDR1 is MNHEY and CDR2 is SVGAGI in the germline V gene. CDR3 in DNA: TGTGCCAGCACCCATCCCCCGGGGGCTAACTATGGCTACACCTTC. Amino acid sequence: CASTHPPGANYGYTF.

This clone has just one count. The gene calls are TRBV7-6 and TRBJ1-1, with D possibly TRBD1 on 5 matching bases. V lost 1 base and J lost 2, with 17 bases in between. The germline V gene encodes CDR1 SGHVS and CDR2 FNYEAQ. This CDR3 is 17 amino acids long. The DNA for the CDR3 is TGTGCCAGCAGCTTAGGCCCCCCCGCAGGGCCCAACACTGAAGCTTTCTTT. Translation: CASSLGPPAGPNTEAFF.

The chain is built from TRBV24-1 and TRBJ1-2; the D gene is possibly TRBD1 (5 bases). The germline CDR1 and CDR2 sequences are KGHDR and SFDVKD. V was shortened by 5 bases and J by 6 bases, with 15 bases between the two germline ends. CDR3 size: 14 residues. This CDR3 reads CATSGRGYLDGYTF. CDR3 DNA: TGTGCCACCAGTGGCCGGGGGTACCTTGATGGCTACACCTTC.

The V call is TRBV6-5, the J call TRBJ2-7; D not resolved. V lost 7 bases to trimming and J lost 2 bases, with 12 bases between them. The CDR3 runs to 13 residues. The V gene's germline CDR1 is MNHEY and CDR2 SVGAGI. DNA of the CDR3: TGTGCCAGCATCCTGGCGGCTACCTACGAGCAGTACTTC. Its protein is CASILAATYEQYF.

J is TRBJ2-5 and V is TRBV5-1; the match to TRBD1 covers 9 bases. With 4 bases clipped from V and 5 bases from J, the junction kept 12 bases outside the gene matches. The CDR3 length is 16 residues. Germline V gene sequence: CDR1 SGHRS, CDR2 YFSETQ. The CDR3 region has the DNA TGCGCCAGCAGCAAGGGTCCGGGACAGGGCACGGAGACCCAGTACTTC. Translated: CASSKGPGQGTETQYF.

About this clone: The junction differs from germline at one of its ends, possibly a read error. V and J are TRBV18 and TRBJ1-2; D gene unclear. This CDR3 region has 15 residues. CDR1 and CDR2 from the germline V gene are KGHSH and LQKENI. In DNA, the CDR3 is TGTGCCAGCTCATCACCAATCGGGAAGACCTATGGCTACACCTTC. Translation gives CASSSPIGKTYGYTF.

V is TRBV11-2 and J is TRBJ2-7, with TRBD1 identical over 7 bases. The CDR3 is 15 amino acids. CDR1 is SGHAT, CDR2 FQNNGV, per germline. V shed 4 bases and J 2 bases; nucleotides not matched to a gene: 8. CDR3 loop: CASSYLQGTPYEQYF. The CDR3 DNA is TGTGCCAGCAGCTACCTACAGGGGACACCCTACGAGCAGTACTTC.

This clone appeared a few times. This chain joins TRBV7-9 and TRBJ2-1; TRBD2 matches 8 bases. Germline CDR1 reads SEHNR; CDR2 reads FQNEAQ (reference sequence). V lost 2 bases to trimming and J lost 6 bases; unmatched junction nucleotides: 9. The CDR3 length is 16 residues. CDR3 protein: CASSLLGSGAANEQFF. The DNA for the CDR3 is TGTGCCAGCAGCTTATTAGGTAGCGGGGCTGCCAATGAGCAGTTCTTC. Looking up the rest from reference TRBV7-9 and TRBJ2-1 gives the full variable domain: DTGVSQNPRHKITKRGQNVTFRCDPISEHNRLYWYRQTLGQGPEFLTYFQNEAQLEKSRLLSDRFSAERPKGSFSTLEIQRTEQGDSAMYLCASSLLGSGAANEQFFGPGTRLTVL.

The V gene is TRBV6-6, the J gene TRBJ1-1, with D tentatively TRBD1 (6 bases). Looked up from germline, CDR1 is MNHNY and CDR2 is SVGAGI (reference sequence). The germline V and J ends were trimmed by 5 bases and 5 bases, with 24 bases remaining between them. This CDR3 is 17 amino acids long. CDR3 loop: CASSPNRGGGRWTEAFF. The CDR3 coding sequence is TGTGCCAGCAGTCCAAACCGGGGGGGCGGGAGGTGGACTGAAGCTTTCTTT.

The CDR3 DNA reads TGTGCCTGGAGTGTACTTAGGAGTGAGCAGTTCTTC. It translates to CAWSVLRSEQFF. This chain joins TRBV30 and TRBJ2-1; no clear D. Trimming took 0 bases from V and 9 from J, leaving 9 bases between them. Germline V CDR1 and CDR2: GTSNPN, SVGIG (reference sequence). The CDR3 spans 12 residues.

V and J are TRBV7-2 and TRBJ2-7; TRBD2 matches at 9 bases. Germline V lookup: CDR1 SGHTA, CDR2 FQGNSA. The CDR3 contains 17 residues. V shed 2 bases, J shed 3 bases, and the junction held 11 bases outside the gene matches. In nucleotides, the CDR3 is TGTGCCAGCAGCTTAATTAGCGGGAGTGAGGGGCTCTACGAGCAGTACTTC. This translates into CASSLISGSEGLYEQYF.

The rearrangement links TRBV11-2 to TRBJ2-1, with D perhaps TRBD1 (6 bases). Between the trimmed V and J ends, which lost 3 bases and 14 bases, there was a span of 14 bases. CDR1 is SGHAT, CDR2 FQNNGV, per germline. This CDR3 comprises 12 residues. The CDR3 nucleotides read TGTGCCAGCAGCTTTATTCCAGGGGTGGAGTTCTTC. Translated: CASSFIPGVEFF.

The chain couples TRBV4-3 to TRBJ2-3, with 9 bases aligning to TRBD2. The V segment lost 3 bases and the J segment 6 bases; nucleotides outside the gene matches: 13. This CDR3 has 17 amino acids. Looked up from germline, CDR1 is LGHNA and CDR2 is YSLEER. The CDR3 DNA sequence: TGCGCCAGCAGCCAGAGGGGCGGCGGGAGGGCGAGGGATACGCAGTATTTT. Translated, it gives CASSQRGGGRARDTQYF.

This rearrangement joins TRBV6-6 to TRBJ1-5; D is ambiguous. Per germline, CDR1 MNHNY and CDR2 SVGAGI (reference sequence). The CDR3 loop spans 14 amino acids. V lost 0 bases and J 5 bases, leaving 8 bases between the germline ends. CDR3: CASSYSSTDQPQHF. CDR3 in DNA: TGTGCCAGCAGTTACTCGAGTACAGATCAGCCCCAGCATTTT.

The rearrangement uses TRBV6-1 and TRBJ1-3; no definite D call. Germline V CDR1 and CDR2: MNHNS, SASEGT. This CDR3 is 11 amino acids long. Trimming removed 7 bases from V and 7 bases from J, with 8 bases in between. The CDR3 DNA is TGTGCCAGCACCGTAGCGAACACCATATATTTT. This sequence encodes CASTVANTIYF.

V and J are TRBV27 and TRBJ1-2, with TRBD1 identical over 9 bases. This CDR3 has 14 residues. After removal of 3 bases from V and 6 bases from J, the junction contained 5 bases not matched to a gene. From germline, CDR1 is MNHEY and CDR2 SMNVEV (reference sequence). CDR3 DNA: TGTGCCAGCAGTTTCCTCGGACAGGGGAATGGCTACACCTTC. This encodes CASSFLGQGNGYTF.

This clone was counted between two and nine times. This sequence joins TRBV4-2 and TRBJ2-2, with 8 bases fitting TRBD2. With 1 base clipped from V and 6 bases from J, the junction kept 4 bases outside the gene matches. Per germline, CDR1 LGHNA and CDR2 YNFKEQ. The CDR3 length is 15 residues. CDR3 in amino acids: CASSQAPGGPGELFF. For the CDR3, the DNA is TGTGCCAGCAGCCAAGCCCCGGGAGGGCCCGGGGAGCTGTTTTTT.